Shown below are 26 T cell receptor beta chains from a single sample sequenced in a study of blood T cell repertoires in COVID-19. Sequencing was performed with immunoSEQ multiplex PCR; in TCRdb, only in-frame clones are kept and a portion is missing. The sample contains around 81,000 clones, nearly 90% of which appear only once. The sample was peripheral blood. The source is an older man with acute or convalescent COVID-19.

V is TRBV5-1 and J is TRBJ1-2; unclear D gene. Trimming removed 1 base from V and 8 bases from J, with 9 bases in between. The V gene's germline CDR1 is SGHRS and CDR2 YFSETQ. This CDR3 contains 12 residues. CDR3 sequence reads: CASSLLTHGYTF. The CDR3 nucleotides are TGCGCCAGCAGCTTGTTGACACACGGCTACACCTTC.

The gene calls are TRBV4-3 and TRBJ1-4, with 7 bases identical to TRBD1. The ends lost 5 bases at V and 1 base at J; junction bases unmatched: 7. The CDR3 contains 16 residues. Looked up from germline, CDR1 is LGHNA and CDR2 is YSLEER. The CDR3: CASSVGTAGTNEKLFF. CDR3 nucleotides: TGCGCCAGCAGCGTAGGGACAGCCGGAACTAATGAAAAACTGTTTTTT.

Comments on this clone: The junction differs from germline at one of its ends, possibly a read error. The chain recombines TRBV19 with TRBJ2-3, with 7 bases lining up with TRBD1. Germline-derived CDR1 and CDR2 are LNHDA and SQIVND (reference sequence). The CDR3 loop spans 15 amino acids. The CDR3 DNA reads TGTGCCAGTAGTACCCCCGGGGACAGCATAGATACGCAGTATTTT. Translating it yields CASSTPGDSIDTQYF.

This rearrangement joins TRBV19 to TRBJ1-2; 8 positions match TRBD1. V lost 5 bases, J lost 8 bases, and 19 bases stayed unmatched. Germline loops: CDR1 LNHDA, CDR2 SQIVND (reference sequence). The CDR3 covers 17 residues. CDR3 sequence reads: CASSAGQGRLKSSGYTF. Here the CDR3 DNA reads TGTGCCAGTAGTGCCGGACAGGGCCGGCTAAAATCTAGCGGCTACACCTTC.

This chain joins TRBV6-4 and TRBJ2-7; D is possibly TRBD2 (5 bases). The CDR3 is 10 residues long. Per germline, CDR1 MRHNA and CDR2 SNTAGT. Trimming took 10 bases from V and 6 from J, leaving 10 bases between them. This CDR3 reads CAIPRGEQYF. The CDR3 bases are TGTGCCATCCCCCGGGGCGAGCAGTACTTC.

On this clone: The DNA is left out, because the CDR3 cannot be placed on it with certainty; the CDR3 is given as TCRdb lists it. V is TRBV21-1 and J is TRBJ2-2; TRBD2, the table's D call, lacks a check against the DNA. TRBV21-1 is reported as a pseudogene. Inclusive of both ends, the CDR3 amounts to 20 amino acids. The CDR3 sequence is CASSHHYLCWPRTNTGELFF.

This chain uses TRBV24-1 with TRBJ2-1; 9 bases map to TRBD2. Germline trimming cut 4 bases from V and 5 bases from J; bases unmatched to any gene: 11. CDR1 is KGHDR, CDR2 SFDVKD, per germline. The CDR3 is 17 amino acids. DNA of the CDR3: TGTGCCACCAGTGACGGCGGACCTAGCGGGGTCGACAATGAGCAGTTCTTC. Translating gives CATSDGGPSGVDNEQFF.

The V call is TRBV6-5, the J call TRBJ2-2; D remains ambiguous. This CDR3 comprises 15 residues. CDR1 MNHEY and CDR2 SVGAGI come from the germline V gene. V shed 7 bases and J shed 4 bases, with 16 bases lying between them. This CDR3 is CASMVRRPSTGELFF. CDR3 in DNA: TGTGCCAGCATGGTTCGGAGACCCAGCACCGGGGAGCTGTTTTTT.

The chain employs TRBV15 and TRBJ1-6; 7 bases match TRBD1. CDR1 is LNHNV, CDR2 YYDKDF, per germline (reference sequence). The CDR3 sequence is 15 residues long. V dropped 3 bases and J dropped 2; count of bases not matched to a gene: 1. The CDR3 coding sequence is TGTGCCACCAGCAGGGGGACAGCCTATAATTCACCCCTCCACTTT. Amino acids: CATSRGTAYNSPLHF.

The chain couples TRBV29-1 to TRBJ1-2; D is perhaps TRBD1 (6 bases). Germline CDR1 is SQVTM and CDR2 is ANQGSEA. V was shortened by 7 bases and J by 8 bases, with 17 bases between the two germline ends. CDR3 length: 12 residues. CDR3 loop: CSGGSGVGGYTF. The CDR3 DNA follows: TGCAGCGGGGGGTCAGGGGTGGGAGGCTACACCTTC.

The chain links TRBV19 to TRBJ2-1; 11 bases line up with TRBD2. J gave up 5 bases and V 3 bases, and 6 bases lay outside the gene matches. Germline V gene sequence: CDR1 LNHDA, CDR2 SQIVND (reference sequence). This CDR3 comprises 16 residues. The CDR3 protein is CASSILATSGDNEQFF. CDR3 bases: TGTGCCAGTAGTATTCTGGCGACTAGCGGGGACAATGAGCAGTTCTTC.

The V call is TRBV19, the J call TRBJ2-2; D is perhaps TRBD2 (6 bases). This CDR3 has 14 amino acids. Trimming removed 6 bases from V and 6 bases from J, with 14 bases in between. Looked up from germline, CDR1 is LNHDA and CDR2 is SQIVND (reference sequence). The CDR3 nucleotides are TGTGCCAGTAGCTCGGGACTCCTATCCGGGGAGCTGTTTTTT. It specifies CASSSGLLSGELFF. Based on the CDR3 plus reference TRBV19 and TRBJ2-2, the full variable domain is DGGITQSPKYLFRKEGQNVTLSCEQNLNHDAMYWYRQDPGQGLRLIYYSQIVNDFQKGDIAEGYSVSREKKESFPLTVTSAQKNPTAFYLCASSSGLLSGELFFGEGSRLTVL.

V gene TRBV2 combines with J gene TRBJ2-7, with 8 bases aligning to TRBD1. V lost 6 bases and J lost 3; bases outside the gene matches: 1. Germline V lookup: CDR1 SNHLY, CDR2 FYNNEI. The CDR3 length is 12 residues. The CDR3 is CASRDRVYEQYF. CDR3 bases: TGTGCCAGCAGGGACAGGGTCTACGAGCAGTACTTC.

The chain joins TRBV7-2 to TRBJ2-7; TRBD1 matches 8 bases. This CDR3 has 15 amino acids. Germline trimming cut 3 bases from V and 7 bases from J; bases unmatched to any gene: 11. Germline lookup yields CDR1 SGHTA and CDR2 FQGNSA. CDR3 residues: CASSFGGQGAREQYF. The CDR3 nucleotides read TGTGCCAGCAGCTTTGGTGGGCAGGGGGCTAGGGAGCAGTACTTC. Looking up the rest from reference TRBV7-2 and TRBJ2-7 gives the full variable domain: GAGVSQSPSNKVTEKGKDVELRCDPISGHTALYWYRQSLGQGLEFLIYFQGNSAPDKSGLPSDRFSAERTGGSVSTLTIQRTQQEDSAVYLCASSFGGQGAREQYFGPGTRLTVT.

The genes are TRBV10-3 and TRBJ1-1; 8 bases fit TRBD1. The CDR3 is made up of 15 amino acids. V shed 3 bases and J 1 base; nucleotides not matched to a gene: 4. CDR1 is ENHRY and CDR2 is SYGVKD in the germline V gene. The CDR3: CAISDPTGANTEAFF. The CDR3 DNA reads TGTGCCATCAGTGACCCGACAGGGGCGAACACTGAAGCTTTCTTT.

The gene calls are TRBV24-1 and TRBJ2-5; 7 bases agree with TRBD2. In germline, CDR1 is KGHDR, CDR2 SFDVKD. V was clipped by 3 bases and J by 7 bases; unmatched bases: 13. The CDR3 loop spans 16 amino acids. CDR3: CATSDRDGGREGTQYF. The DNA of the CDR3 is TGTGCCACCAGTGATCGGGACGGCGGTAGGGAGGGGACCCAGTACTTC.

This clone has a single count. The J gene is TRBJ2-5, the V gene TRBV7-2; D is perhaps TRBD2 (5 bases). V shed 6 bases and J shed 0 bases, with 14 bases lying between them. The V gene's germline CDR1 is SGHTA and CDR2 FQGNSA. The CDR3 is 15 residues long. The CDR3 DNA reads TGTGCCAGCAGTTCTGACGGGATATACCAAGAGACCCAGTACTTC. This encodes CASSSDGIYQETQYF.

This chain links TRBV11-2 with TRBJ2-3, with D tentatively TRBD2 (6 bases). This CDR3 contains 13 residues. V was clipped by 5 bases and J by 5 bases, with 11 bases between them. Germline CDR1 and CDR2: SGHAT and FQNNGV. The CDR3 protein is CASSGRLVDTQYF. The CDR3 DNA follows: TGTGCCAGCAGCGGTAGACTAGTAGATACGCAGTATTTT.

The CDR3 reads CASSPQGLAGGEQYF. The DNA for the CDR3 is TGTGCCAGCAGTCCCCAGGGACTAGCGGGGGGCGAGCAGTACTTC. The chain combines TRBV2 with TRBJ2-7; 15 nucleotides align to TRBD2. With V trimmed by 5 bases and J by 6 bases, 5 bases remained unmatched. CDR1 is SNHLY and CDR2 is FYNNEI in the germline V gene. This CDR3 has 15 amino acids.

The rearrangement uses TRBV7-2 and TRBJ2-3, with 11 bases that match TRBD2. There are 17 residues in the CDR3. The germline gives CDR1 SGHTA, CDR2 FQGNSA. V lost 5 bases, J lost 5 bases, and 12 bases stayed unmatched. Written as DNA, the CDR3 is TGTGCCAGCAGCAGTATTCTAGCGGGAGGCCGTGTAGATACGCAGTATTTT. Its translation is CASSSILAGGRVDTQYF. Together with reference TRBV7-2 and TRBJ2-3, the CDR3 gives the full variable domain: GAGVSQSPSNKVTEKGKDVELRCDPISGHTALYWYRQSLGQGLEFLIYFQGNSAPDKSGLPSDRFSAERTGGSVSTLTIQRTQQEDSAVYLCASSSILAGGRVDTQYFGPGTRLTVL.

The chain couples TRBV5-4 to TRBJ1-4; D not certain. The germline gives CDR1 SGHNT, CDR2 YYREEE (reference sequence). The germline V and J ends were trimmed by 3 bases and 4 bases, with 16 bases remaining between them. The CDR3 is 16 residues long. The CDR3 DNA reads as TGTGCCAGCAGCTCCGGAGGTACGGGTAATAATGAAAAACTGTTTTTT. Protein product: CASSSGGTGNNEKLFF.

The V gene is TRBV10-1, the J gene TRBJ2-3; D may be TRBD2 (6 bases). CDR3 size: 15 residues. Trimming left V 4 bases short and J 2 bases short, with 13 bases between. Germline CDR1 WNHNN, CDR2 SYGVQD (reference sequence). The DNA of the CDR3 is TGCGCCAGCAGTGTGGCAGCGGGCCCCACAGATACGCAGTATTTT. Translation gives CASSVAAGPTDTQYF.

The V and J genes are TRBV19 and TRBJ2-7, with 12 bases matching TRBD2. The CDR3 has 18 residues. The germline V gene encodes CDR1 LNHDA and CDR2 SQIVND (reference sequence). With V trimmed by 3 bases and J by 3 bases, 12 bases remained unmatched. CDR3 nucleotide sequence: TGTGCCAGTAGTATCACGACTAGCGGGAGTTCGGAGGGCTACGAGCAGTACTTC. Its protein product is CASSITTSGSSEGYEQYF.

The V call is TRBV18, the J call TRBJ2-4; TRBD2 matches at 8 bases. The trim removed 3 bases at V and 2 bases at J, leaving 12 bases unmatched. The CDR3 has 18 amino acids. Germline V gene sequence: CDR1 KGHSH, CDR2 LQKENI. The CDR3 DNA reads as TGTGCCAGCTCACCCCTGATCGGGGGGGGTGGGACCAAAAACATTCAGTACTTC. Encoded protein: CASSPLIGGGGTKNIQYF.

The chain combines TRBV6-1 with TRBJ1-5; 7 bases match TRBD1. CDR1 and CDR2 from the germline V gene are MNHNS and SASEGT. J gave up 7 bases and V 3 bases, and 12 bases lay outside the gene matches. There are 16 residues in the CDR3. Here the CDR3 DNA reads TGTGCCAGCAGTGACCCGGGACAGAAGGCACAGCAGCCCCAGCATTTT. Its protein is CASSDPGQKAQQPQHF.

V usage is TRBV5-6 and J usage is TRBJ2-6, with a tentative D call TRBD2 (5 bases). Germline assignment: CDR1 SGHDT and CDR2 YYEEEE. This CDR3 contains 16 residues. V was shortened by 0 bases and J by 0 bases, with 7 bases between the two germline ends. The CDR3 region has the DNA TGTGCCAGCAGCTTGGAGAGGGTCTCTGGGGCCAACGTCCTGACTTTC. It specifies CASSLERVSGANVLTF. Supplemented by reference TRBV5-6 and TRBJ2-6, the full variable domain reads DAGVTQSPTHLIKTRGQQVTLRCSPKSGHDTVSWYQQALGQGPQFIFQYYEEEERQRGNFPDRFSGHQFPNYSSELNVNALLLGDSALYLCASSLERVSGANVLTFGAGSRLTVL.